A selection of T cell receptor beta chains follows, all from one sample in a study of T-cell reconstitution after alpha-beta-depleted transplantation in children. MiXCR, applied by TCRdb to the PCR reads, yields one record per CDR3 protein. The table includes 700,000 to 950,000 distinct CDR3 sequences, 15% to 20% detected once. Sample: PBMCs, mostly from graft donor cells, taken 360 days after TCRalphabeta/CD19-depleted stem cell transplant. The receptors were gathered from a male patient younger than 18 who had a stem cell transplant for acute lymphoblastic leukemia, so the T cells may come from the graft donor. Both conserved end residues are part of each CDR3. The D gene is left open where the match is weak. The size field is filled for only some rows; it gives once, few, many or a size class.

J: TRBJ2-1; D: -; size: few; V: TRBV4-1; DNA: TGCGCCAGCAGCCCAGGTCGGGCTAGGAGACCCTACAATGAGCAGTTCTTC; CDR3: CASSPGRARRPYNEQFF
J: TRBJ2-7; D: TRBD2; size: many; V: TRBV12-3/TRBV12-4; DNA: TGTGCCAGCAGTCCGGGGACTAGCGGGAGGGACGAGCAGTACTTC; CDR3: CASSPGTSGRDEQYF
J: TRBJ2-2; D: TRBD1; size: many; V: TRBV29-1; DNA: TGCAGCGTTATGGGACAGCCCACCGGGGAGCTGTTTTTT; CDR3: CSVMGQPTGELFF
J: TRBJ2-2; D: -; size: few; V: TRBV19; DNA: TGTGCCACCTCGGGCGGGGACACCGGGGAGCTGTTTTTT; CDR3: CATSGGDTGELFF
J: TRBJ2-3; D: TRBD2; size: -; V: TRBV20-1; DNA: TGCAGTGTACCTGGGACTAGCGGGAGGATAGATACGCAGTATTTT; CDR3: CSVPGTSGRIDTQYF
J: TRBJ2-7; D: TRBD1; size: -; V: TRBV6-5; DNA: TGTGCCAGCAGTTATTCGGGACAGGGGGACGAGCAGTACTTC; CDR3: CASSYSGQGDEQYF
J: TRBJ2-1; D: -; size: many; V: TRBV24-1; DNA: TGTGCCACCAGTGATCCACCAGGGACGCATGAGCAGTTCTTC; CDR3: CATSDPPGTHEQFF
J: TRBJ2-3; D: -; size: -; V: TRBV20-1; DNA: TGCAGTGCCCATGAGGAGCAGTGGGTGACTGGCACAGATACGCAGTATTTT; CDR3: CSAHEEQWVTGTDTQYF
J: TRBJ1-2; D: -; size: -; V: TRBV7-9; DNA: TGTGCCAGCAGCTTAGGGATGAGGGCCACGAACTATGGCTACACCTTC; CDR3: CASSLGMRATNYGYTF
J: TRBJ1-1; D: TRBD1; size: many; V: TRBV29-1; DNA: TGCAGTGAAACTTTAGGACAGGGTTCTGAAGCTTTCTTT; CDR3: CSETLGQGSEAFF
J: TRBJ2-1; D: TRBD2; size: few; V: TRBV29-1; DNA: TGCAGCGTCCATGGGACTAGCGGGAGGGGTGATGAGCAGTTCTTC; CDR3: CSVHGTSGRGDEQFF
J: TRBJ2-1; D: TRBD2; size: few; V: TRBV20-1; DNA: TGCAGTGCTACGGCGGGACTAGCGCCAAACAATGAGCAGTTCTTC; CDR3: CSATAGLAPNNEQFF
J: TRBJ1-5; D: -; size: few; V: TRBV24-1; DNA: TGTGCCACCAGTGACGACAGGATCAATCAGCCCCAGCATTTT; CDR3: CATSDDRINQPQHF
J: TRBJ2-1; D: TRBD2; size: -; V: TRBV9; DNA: TGTGCCAGCAGCGTAGGGCTAGCGGGAGTTTGGGGACGTTTCGAGGGGGTCAATGAGCAGTTCTTC; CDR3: CASSVGLAGVWGRFEGVNEQFF
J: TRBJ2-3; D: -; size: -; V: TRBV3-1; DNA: TGTGCCAGCAGCCGGCGAAGAAGGCGGGGTCCAGATACGCAGTATTTT; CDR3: CASSRRRRRGPDTQYF
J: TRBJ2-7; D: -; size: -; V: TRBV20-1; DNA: TGCAGTGCTAGCCCGGTGCAGGCCCGCACAGGGTACAAGCAGTACTTC; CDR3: CSASPVQARTGYKQYF
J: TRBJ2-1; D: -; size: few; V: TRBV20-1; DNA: TGCAGTGCTAGAGCCCCTGGCCTTACTCCCCTGCGTGAGCAGTTCTTC; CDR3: CSARAPGLTPLREQFF
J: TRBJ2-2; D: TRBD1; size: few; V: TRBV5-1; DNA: TGCGCCAGCAGCCGCGACAGGGCCCTGAACACCGGGGAGCTGTTTTTT; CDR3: CASSRDRALNTGELFF
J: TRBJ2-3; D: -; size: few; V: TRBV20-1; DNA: TGCAGTGCTTTAGGGACCACGGCTAGCACAGATACGCAGTATTTT; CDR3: CSALGTTASTDTQYF
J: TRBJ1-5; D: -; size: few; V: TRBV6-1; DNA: TGTGCCAGCAGTCGATTAAGTGATAGCAATCAGCCCCAGCATTTT; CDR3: CASSRLSDSNQPQHF
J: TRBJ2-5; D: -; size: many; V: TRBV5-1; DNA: TGCGCCAGCAGCTTGGAGACGGTCGTTCCACGGGAGACCCAGTACTTC; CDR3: CASSLETVVPRETQYF
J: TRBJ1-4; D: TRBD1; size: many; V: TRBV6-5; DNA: TGTGCCAGCCTTTACAGGGGTTATGATGAAAAACTGTTTTTT; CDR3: CASLYRGYDEKLFF
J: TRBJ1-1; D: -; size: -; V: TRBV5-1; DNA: TGCGCCAGCAGCTTTTCCCCTGTGGGGGCGGTTACTGAAGCTTTCTTT; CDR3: CASSFSPVGAVTEAFF
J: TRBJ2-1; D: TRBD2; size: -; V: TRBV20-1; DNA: TGCAGTGCCCCGACTAGCGGGAGCTACAATGAGCAGTTCTTC; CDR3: CSAPTSGSYNEQFF
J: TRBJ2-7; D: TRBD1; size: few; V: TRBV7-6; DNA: TGTGCCAGCAGCTCTGTAGGGACAGGGGCGTACGAGCAGTACTTC; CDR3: CASSSVGTGAYEQYF
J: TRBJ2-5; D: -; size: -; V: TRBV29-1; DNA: TGCAGCGTTGAAGATCCCCTTCCCGAATTGGGGGAGACCCAGTACTTC; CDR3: CSVEDPLPELGETQYF
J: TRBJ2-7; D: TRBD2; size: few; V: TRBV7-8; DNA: TGTGCCAGCAGCTTAGAAGCGGGGTTCCCCTACGAGCAGTACTTC; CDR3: CASSLEAGFPYEQYF
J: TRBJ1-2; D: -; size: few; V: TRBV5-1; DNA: TGCGCCAGCAGCTACGACACCCGGGACTATGGCTACACCTTC; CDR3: CASSYDTRDYGYTF
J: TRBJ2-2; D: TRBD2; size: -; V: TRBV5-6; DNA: TGTGCCAGCATTTCTCTTTTTTCCCCCCGACTAGCGGGAAACACCGGGGAGCTGTTTTTT; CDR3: CASISLFSPRLAGNTGELFF
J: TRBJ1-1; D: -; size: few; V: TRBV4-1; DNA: TGCGCCAGCAGCCAAGATCTTGGACGGATGAACACTGAAGCTTTCTTT; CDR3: CASSQDLGRMNTEAFF
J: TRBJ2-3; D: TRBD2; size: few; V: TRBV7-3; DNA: TGTGCCAGCAGCTTAATAGCCCGAATGGGACTAGCGGGAGGAGATACGCAGTATTTT; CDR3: CASSLIARMGLAGGDTQYF
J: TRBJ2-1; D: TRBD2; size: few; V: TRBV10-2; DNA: TGCGCCTCCGAAAAAGAGGTCGGGACTAGTTCCGTAAATGAGCAGTTCTTC; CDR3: CASEKEVGTSSVNEQFF
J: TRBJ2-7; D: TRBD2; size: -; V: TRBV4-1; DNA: TGCGCCAGCAGCCAAGGGGGCGGGAGAACCTACGAGCAGTACTTC; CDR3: CASSQGGGRTYEQYF
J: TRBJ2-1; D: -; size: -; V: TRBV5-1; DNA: TGCGCCAGCAGCGGCAAGACTCCCCCTCCATACAATGAGCAGTTCTTC; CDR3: CASSGKTPPPYNEQFF
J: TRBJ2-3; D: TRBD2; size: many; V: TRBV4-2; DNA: TGTGCCAGCAGCCAAGGGACTAGCGGGAGAAATAGGATGGTCATAGATACGCAGTATTTT; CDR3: CASSQGTSGRNRMVIDTQYF
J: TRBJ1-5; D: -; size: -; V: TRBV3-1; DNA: TGTGCCAGCAGCCAAAGAAATCAGCCCCAGCATTTT; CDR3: CASSQRNQPQHF
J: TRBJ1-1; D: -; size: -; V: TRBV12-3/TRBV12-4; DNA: TGTGCCAGCAGTTTAGGAGGGGGAGCTTTCTTT; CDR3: CASSLGGGAFF
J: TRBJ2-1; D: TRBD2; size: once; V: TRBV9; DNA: TGTGCCAGCAGCGCACCGGGGAGGGCTAGGCAGTTCTTC; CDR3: CASSAPGRARQFF
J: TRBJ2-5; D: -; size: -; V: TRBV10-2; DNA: TGCGCCAGCAGGGGGCGGGGGACCCAGTACTTC; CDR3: CASRGRGTQYF
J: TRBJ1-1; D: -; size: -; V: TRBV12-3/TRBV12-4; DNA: TGTGCCAGCACTGTCGGCTGGGTTCTGGAAGCTTTCTTT; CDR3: CASTVGWVLEAFF
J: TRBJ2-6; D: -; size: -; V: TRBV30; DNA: TGTGCCTGGAGTTCAGGTCGAACCTCTGGGGCCAACGTCCTGACTTTC; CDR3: CAWSSGRTSGANVLTF
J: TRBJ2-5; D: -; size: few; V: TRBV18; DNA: TGTGCCAGCTCACCAGGAGGGGTTCGGCCCCAAGAGACCCAGTACTTC; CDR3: CASSPGGVRPQETQYF
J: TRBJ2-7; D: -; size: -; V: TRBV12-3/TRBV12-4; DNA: TGTGCCAGCAGTTTAAGCTATAGCTCCTACGAGCAGTACTTC; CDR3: CASSLSYSSYEQYF
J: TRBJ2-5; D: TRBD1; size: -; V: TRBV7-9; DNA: TGTGCCAGCAGCTCGAGTCCGGGACAGGAAGAGACCCAGTACTTC; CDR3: CASSSSPGQEETQYF
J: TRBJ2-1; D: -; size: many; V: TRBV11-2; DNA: TGTGCCAGCAGCCCTCAGACAGGCTCCTACAATGAGCAGTTCTTC; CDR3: CASSPQTGSYNEQFF
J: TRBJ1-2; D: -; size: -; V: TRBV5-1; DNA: TGCGCCAGCAGCTTGGCGCAGGGTGCCCGCGGCTACACCTTC; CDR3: CASSLAQGARGYTF
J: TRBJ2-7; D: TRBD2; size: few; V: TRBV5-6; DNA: TGTGCCAGCAGCTTGGTCGGCGGCGGGAGCGTAACCTACGAGCAGTACTTC; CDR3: CASSLVGGGSVTYEQYF
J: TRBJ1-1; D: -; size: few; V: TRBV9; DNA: TGTGCCAGCAGCGTAGGACGCCTAACAGTAGGCACTGAAGCTTTCTTT; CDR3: CASSVGRLTVGTEAFF
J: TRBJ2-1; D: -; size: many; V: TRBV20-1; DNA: TGCAGTGCTAGAGATTGGAATGAGCAGTTCTTC; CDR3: CSARDWNEQFF
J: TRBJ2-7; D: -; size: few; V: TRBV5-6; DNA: TGTGCCAGCAGCCGGACTCATTCGGGTGAGCAGTACTTC; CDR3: CASSRTHSGEQYF
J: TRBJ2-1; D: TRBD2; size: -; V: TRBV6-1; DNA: TGTGCCAGCAGGCTAGCGGGAGATGGTGAGCAGTTCTTC; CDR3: CASRLAGDGEQFF
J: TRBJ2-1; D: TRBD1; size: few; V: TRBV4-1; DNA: TGCGCCAGCAGCCAAACGGACAGGGGTCCTTACAATGAGCAGTTCTTC; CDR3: CASSQTDRGPYNEQFF
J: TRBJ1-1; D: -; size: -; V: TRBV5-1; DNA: TGCGCCAGCGCCGCGTCATGGGAAAGGAGTGAAGCTTTCTTT; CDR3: CASAASWERSEAFF
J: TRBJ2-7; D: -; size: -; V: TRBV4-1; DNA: TGCGCCAGCACCTCGATGGACCTGGGACATACGAGCTCCTACGAGCAGTACTTC; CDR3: CASTSMDLGHTSSYEQYF
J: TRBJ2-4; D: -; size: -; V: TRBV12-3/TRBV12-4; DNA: TGTGCCAGCAGTTTACTAGGCCCCTCAGCCAAAAACATTCAGTACTTC; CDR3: CASSLLGPSAKNIQYF
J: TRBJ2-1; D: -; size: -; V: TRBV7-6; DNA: TGTGCCAGCAGCTTATACAGGAGTCAACGGGGGACCAATGAGCAGTTCTTC; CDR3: CASSLYRSQRGTNEQFF
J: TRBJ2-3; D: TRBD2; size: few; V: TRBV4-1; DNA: TGCGCCAGCAGCCGACTCCTAGCGGGGTTCACAGATACGCAGTATTTT; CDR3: CASSRLLAGFTDTQYF
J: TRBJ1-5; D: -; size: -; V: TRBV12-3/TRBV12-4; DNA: TGTGCCAGCAGTCCGGGACGTATGAATCAGCCCCAGCATTTT; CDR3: CASSPGRMNQPQHF
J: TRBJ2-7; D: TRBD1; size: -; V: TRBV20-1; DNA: TGCAGTGCTAGTGAACAGGACAGGAATATTTACGAGCAGTACTTC; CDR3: CSASEQDRNIYEQYF
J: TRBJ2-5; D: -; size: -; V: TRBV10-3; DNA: TGTGCCATCAGTGAGACCCTAGGGTACCAAGAGACCCAGTACTTC; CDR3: CAISETLGYQETQYF